The TCR beta chain under discussion was sequenced for a study of blood T cell repertoires in COVID-19. Across the whole study: The samples span acute and convalescent COVID-19 from the United States, Italy and Spain. PBMCs, B-cell-depleted T cells, or T cells provided the cDNA or gDNA that made up the material.

Study processing details: Reference gene primer amplification gave nucleated cell count estimates. Repertoires were generated with immunoSEQ multiplex PCR, while TCRdb's copy carries only in-frame clones and drops some. The DNA gave D and trimming, while V, J and clone size come from that table. The sample holds around 94,000 clones, roughly 87% seen once. Per the germline V gene, CDR1 is MNHNS and CDR2 is SASEGT. V was clipped by 4 bases and J by 3 bases; unmatched bases: 6. The CDR3 is 15 amino acids. V usage is TRBV6-1 and J usage is TRBJ2-7; 10 bases line up with TRBD1. Sequenced sample: peripheral blood. This receptor was identified in a man aged 45-65 years with active COVID-19. The CDR3 spells CASSGAGQGSYEQYF. The CDR3 DNA reads TGTGCCAGCAGTGGAGCGGGACAGGGGAGCTACGAGCAGTACTTC.